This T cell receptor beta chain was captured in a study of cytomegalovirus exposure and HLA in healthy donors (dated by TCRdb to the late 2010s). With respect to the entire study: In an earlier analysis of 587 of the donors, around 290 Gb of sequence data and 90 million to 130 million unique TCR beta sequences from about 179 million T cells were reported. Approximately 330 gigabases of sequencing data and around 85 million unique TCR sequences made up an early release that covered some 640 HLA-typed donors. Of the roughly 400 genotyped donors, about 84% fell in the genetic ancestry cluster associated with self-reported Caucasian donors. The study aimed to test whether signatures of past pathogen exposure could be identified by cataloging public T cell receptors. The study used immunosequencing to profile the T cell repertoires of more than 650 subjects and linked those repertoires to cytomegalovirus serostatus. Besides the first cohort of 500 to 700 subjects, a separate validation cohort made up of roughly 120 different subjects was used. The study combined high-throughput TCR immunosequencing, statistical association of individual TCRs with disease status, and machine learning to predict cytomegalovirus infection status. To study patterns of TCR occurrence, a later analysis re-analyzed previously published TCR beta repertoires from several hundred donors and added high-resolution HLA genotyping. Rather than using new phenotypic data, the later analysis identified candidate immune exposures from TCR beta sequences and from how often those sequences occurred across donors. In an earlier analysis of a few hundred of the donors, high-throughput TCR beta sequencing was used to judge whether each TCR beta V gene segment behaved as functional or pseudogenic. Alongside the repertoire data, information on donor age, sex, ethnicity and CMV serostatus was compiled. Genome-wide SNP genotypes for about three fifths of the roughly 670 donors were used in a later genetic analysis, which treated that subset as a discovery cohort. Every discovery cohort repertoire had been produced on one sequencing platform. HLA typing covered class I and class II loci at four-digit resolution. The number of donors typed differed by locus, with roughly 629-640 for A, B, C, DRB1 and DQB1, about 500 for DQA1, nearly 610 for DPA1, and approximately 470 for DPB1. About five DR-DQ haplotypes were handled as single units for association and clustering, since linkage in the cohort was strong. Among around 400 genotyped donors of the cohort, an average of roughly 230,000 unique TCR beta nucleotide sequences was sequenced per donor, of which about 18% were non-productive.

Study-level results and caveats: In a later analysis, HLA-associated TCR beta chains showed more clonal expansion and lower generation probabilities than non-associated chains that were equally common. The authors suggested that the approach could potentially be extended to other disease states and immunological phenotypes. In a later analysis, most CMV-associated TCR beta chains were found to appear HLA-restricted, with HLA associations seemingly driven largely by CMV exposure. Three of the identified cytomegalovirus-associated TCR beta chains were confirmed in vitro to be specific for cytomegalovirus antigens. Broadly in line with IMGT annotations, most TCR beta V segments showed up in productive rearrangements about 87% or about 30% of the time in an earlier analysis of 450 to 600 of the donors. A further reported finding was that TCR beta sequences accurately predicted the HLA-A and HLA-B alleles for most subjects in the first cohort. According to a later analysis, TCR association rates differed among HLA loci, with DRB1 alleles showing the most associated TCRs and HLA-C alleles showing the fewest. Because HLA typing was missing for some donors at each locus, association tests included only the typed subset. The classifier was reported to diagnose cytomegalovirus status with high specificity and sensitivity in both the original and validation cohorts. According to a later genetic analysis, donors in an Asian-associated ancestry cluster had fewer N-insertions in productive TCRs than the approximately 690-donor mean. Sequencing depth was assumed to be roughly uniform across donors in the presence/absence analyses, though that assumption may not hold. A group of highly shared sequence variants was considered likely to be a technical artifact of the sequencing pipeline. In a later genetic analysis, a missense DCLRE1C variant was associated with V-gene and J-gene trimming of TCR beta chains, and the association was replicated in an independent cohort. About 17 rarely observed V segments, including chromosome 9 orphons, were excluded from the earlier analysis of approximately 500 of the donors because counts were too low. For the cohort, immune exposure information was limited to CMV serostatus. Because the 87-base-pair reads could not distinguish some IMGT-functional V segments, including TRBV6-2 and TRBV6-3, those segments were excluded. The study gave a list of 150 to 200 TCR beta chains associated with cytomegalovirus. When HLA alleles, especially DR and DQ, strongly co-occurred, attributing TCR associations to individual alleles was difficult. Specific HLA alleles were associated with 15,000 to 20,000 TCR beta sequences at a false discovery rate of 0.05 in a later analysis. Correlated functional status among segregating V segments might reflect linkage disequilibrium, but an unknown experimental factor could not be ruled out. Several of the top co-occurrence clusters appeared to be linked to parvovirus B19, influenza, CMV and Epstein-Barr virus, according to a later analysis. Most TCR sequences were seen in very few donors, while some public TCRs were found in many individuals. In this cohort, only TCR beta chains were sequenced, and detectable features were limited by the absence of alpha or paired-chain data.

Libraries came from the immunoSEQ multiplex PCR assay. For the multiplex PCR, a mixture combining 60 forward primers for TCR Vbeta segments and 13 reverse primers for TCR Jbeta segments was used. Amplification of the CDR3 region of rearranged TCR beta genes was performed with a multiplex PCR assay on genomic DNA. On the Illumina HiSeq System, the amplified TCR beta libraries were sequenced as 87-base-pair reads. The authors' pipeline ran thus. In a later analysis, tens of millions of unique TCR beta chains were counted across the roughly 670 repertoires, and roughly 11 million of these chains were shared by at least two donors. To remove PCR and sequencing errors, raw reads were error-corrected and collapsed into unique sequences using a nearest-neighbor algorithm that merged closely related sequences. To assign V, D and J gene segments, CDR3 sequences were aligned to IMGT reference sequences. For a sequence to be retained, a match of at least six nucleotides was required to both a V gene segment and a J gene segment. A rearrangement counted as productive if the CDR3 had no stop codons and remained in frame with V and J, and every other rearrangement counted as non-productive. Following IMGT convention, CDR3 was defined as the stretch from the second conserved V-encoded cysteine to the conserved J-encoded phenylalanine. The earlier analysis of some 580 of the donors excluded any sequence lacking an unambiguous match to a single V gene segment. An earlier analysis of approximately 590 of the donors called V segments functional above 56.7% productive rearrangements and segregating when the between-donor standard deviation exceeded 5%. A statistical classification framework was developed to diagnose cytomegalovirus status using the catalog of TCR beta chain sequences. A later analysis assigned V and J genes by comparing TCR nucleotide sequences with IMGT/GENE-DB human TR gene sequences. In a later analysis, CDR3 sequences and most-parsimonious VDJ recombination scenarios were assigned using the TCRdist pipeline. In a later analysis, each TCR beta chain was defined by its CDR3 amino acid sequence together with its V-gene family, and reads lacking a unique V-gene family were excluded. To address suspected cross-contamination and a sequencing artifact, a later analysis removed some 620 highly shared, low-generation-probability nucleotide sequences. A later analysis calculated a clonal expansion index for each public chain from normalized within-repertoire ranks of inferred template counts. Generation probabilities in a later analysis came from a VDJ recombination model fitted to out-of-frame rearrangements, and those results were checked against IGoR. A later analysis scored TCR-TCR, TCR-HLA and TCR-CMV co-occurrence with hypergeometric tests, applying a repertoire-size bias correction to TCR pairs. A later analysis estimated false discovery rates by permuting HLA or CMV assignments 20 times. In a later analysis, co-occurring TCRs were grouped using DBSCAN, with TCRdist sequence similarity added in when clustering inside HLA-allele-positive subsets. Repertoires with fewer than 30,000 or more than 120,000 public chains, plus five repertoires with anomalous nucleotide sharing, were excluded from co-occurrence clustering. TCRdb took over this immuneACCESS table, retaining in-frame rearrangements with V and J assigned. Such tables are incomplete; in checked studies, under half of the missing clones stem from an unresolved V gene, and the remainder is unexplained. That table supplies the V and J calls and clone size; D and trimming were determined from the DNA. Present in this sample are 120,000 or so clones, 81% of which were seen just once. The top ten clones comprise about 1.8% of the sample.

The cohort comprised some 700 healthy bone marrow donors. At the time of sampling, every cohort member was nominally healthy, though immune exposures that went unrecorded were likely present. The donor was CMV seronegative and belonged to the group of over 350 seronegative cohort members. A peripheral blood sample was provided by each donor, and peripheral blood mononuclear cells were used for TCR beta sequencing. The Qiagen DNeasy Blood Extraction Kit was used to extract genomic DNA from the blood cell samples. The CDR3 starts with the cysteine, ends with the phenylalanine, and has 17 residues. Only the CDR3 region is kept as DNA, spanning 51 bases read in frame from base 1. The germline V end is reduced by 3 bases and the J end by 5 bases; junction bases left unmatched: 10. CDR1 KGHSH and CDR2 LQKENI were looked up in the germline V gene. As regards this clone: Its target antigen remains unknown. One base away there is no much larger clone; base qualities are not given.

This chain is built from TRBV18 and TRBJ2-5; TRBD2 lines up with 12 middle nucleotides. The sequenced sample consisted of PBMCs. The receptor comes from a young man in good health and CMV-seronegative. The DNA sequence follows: TGTGCCAGCTCACCCTGGACTAGCGGGGCCCTTGGTGAGACCCAGTACTTC. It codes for CASSPWTSGALGETQYF.